A selection of T cell receptor beta chains follows, all from one sample in a study of identical twins. TCRdb reprocessed the 5' RACE reads via MiXCR and lists one record per CDR3 protein. Of about 530,000 distinct CDR3 sequences in the sample, roughly 15% were seen once. A further study also used this sample, focusing on yellow fever vaccine responses in identical twins.

Sequencing was carried out using CD4+ T cells sorted from blood. Source of these receptors: a woman younger than 35 in good health. Both conserved end residues are part of each CDR3. A D gene is named only where the DNA matches it firmly. Size tells how often a clone was seen (once, few, many) or the class of an expanded clone, and some rows leave it out.

d_call | j_call | clone_size | v_call | cdr3_aa | cdr3_nt
TRBD1 | TRBJ1-5 | NA | TRBV5-5 | CASSSDRGRQPQHF | TGTGCCAGCAGCTCGGACAGGGGGCGTCAGCCCCAGCATTTT
NA | TRBJ1-1 | few | TRBV20-1 | CILQGMNTEAFF | TGCATCCTACAGGGAATGAACACTGAAGCTTTCTTT
NA | TRBJ2-7 | few | TRBV12-3/TRBV12-4 | CASSLLDLEQYF | TGTGCCAGCAGTCTACTAGATCTCGAGCAGTACTTC
TRBD2 | TRBJ2-3 | few | TRBV3-1 | CASTLLAGGSDTQYF | TGTGCCAGCACCCTACTAGCGGGGGGCTCAGATACGCAGTATTTT
NA | TRBJ2-3 | few | TRBV7-3 | CASSLKGRDTQYF | TGTGCCAGCAGCTTAAAGGGGAGAGATACGCAGTATTTT
TRBD2 | TRBJ2-1 | few | TRBV12-3/TRBV12-4 | CASSLGAAGGQGEQFF | TGTGCCAGCAGTTTAGGGGCGGCGGGGGGGCAGGGTGAGCAGTTCTTC
TRBD2 | TRBJ2-5 | NA | TRBV27 | CASSPDLGGLGETQYF | TGTGCCAGCAGCCCGGACCTGGGGGGGTTAGGAGAGACCCAGTACTTC
NA | TRBJ1-5 | NA | TRBV27 | CASSLSGPNNQPQHF | TGTGCCAGCAGTTTAAGCGGCCCGAACAATCAGCCCCAGCATTTT
TRBD2 | TRBJ2-7 | few | TRBV29-1 | CSVENPTSGSSYEQYF | TGCAGCGTTGAGAATCCGACTAGCGGGTCCTCCTACGAGCAGTACTTC
NA | TRBJ2-5 | few | TRBV10-3 | CAISERGLASQETQYF | TGTGCCATCAGTGAGAGGGGTTTAGCGAGCCAAGAGACCCAGTACTTC
NA | TRBJ2-5 | NA | TRBV4-1 | CASSQVTSGRETQYF | TGCGCCAGCAGCCAAGTAACTTCCGGGAGAGAGACCCAGTACTTC
NA | TRBJ2-3 | NA | TRBV20-1 | CSASNARLTTDTQYF | TGCAGTGCTAGCAACGCTCGCCTGACGACAGATACGCAGTATTTT
NA | TRBJ2-5 | NA | TRBV7-2 | CASSQLGQTQYF | TGTGCCAGCAGCCAGCTCGGGCAGACCCAGTACTTC
NA | TRBJ2-3 | NA | TRBV7-8 | CASSLPGALTDTQYF | TGTGCCAGCAGCTTACCGGGAGCGTTAACAGATACGCAGTATTTT
TRBD2 | TRBJ2-3 | NA | TRBV20-1 | CSARVGGGVVDTQYF | TGCAGTGCTAGAGTCGGGGGAGGGGTTGTAGATACGCAGTATTTT
NA | TRBJ2-6 | NA | TRBV29-1 | CSVETPAGANVLTF | TGCAGCGTTGAGACCCCAGCTGGGGCCAACGTCCTGACTTTC
TRBD2 | TRBJ2-7 | NA | TRBV2 | CASSPTSASYEQYF | TGTGCCAGCAGTCCAACTAGCGCCTCCTACGAGCAGTACTTC
NA | TRBJ1-1 | few | TRBV5-1 | CASSFSRGGSTEAFF | TGCGCCAGCAGCTTTTCCCGGGGGGGGAGTACTGAAGCTTTCTTT
TRBD2 | TRBJ2-1 | NA | TRBV7-9 | CASSRGGPYNEQFF | TGTGCCAGCAGCCGGGGGGGGCCCTACAATGAGCAGTTCTTC
TRBD2 | TRBJ2-7 | NA | TRBV14 | CASSQQTSGKSGPEF | TGTGCCAGCAGCCAACAGACTAGCGGGAAATCGGGCCCAGAGTTC
TRBD2 | TRBJ2-1 | NA | TRBV24-1 | CATSDRTSGHYNEQFF | TGTGCCACCAGTGATCGGACTAGCGGACATTACAATGAGCAGTTCTTC
TRBD1 | TRBJ1-6 | few | TRBV6-1 | CASTEDRLLSNSPLHF | TGTGCCAGCACCGAGGACAGGCTTCTGTCTAATTCACCCCTCCACTTT
NA | TRBJ2-7 | NA | TRBV7-9 | CASSPGTYKDTYEQYF | TGTGCCAGCAGCCCTGGGACATATAAAGACACCTACGAGCAGTACTTC
TRBD2 | TRBJ2-7 | few | TRBV20-1 | CSARGAGTSGRALLEQYF | TGCAGTGCCCGGGGGGCTGGGACTAGCGGGAGGGCCCTCTTGGAGCAGTACTTC
NA | TRBJ1-1 | NA | TRBV5-5 | CASSFRGSGTEAFF | TGTGCCAGCAGCTTCAGGGGTAGTGGCACTGAAGCTTTCTTT
NA | TRBJ1-2 | few | TRBV4-1 | CASSQSPLQGYGYTF | TGCGCCAGCAGCCAAAGCCCCCTTCAGGGCTATGGCTACACCTTC
NA | TRBJ2-5 | NA | TRBV28 | CASRSQETQYF | TGTGCCAGCAGATCACAAGAGACCCAGTACTTC
NA | TRBJ2-4 | NA | TRBV20-1 | CSASLASIQYF | TGCAGTGCTAGCCTCGCGAGCATTCAGTACTTC
TRBD2 | TRBJ2-3 | NA | TRBV12-3/TRBV12-4 | CASTGLAGGRNTQYF | TGTGCCAGCACGGGACTAGCGGGGGGGCGGAATACGCAGTATTTT
NA | TRBJ2-1 | many | TRBV12-3/TRBV12-4 | CASSLSTYNEQFF | TGTGCCAGCAGTTTATCTACATACAATGAGCAGTTCTTC
NA | TRBJ2-7 | few | TRBV2 | CASKLQLTGMAYEQYF | TGTGCCAGCAAACTCCAACTTACAGGGATGGCCTACGAGCAGTACTTC
TRBD2 | TRBJ2-1 | NA | TRBV20-1 | CSARGSGTSGSNEQFF | TGCAGTGCTAGAGGATCGGGGACTAGCGGGAGTAATGAGCAGTTCTTC
TRBD2 | TRBJ2-1 | few | TRBV7-9 | CASSSMGTSERYNEQFF | TGTGCCAGCAGCTCTATGGGGACTAGCGAACGGTACAATGAGCAGTTCTTC
NA | TRBJ2-2 | few | TRBV6-5 | CASSYPASVLLSAGELFF | TGTGCCAGCAGTTACCCCGCCTCGGTCCTGCTGAGCGCCGGGGAGCTGTTTTTT
TRBD1 | TRBJ2-5 | many | TRBV12-3/TRBV12-4 | CASSPLGTGKTQYF | TGTGCCAGCAGTCCCTTGGGGACAGGGAAGACCCAGTACTTC
TRBD1 | TRBJ1-5 | NA | TRBV5-1 | CASSAGTGDSNQPQHF | TGCGCCAGCAGCGCCGGGACAGGGGATAGCAATCAGCCCCAGCATTTT
NA | TRBJ1-1 | NA | TRBV28 | CASKSGDIYDTEAFF | TGTGCCAGCAAGTCGGGGGATATTTATGACACTGAAGCTTTCTTT
NA | TRBJ1-6 | many | TRBV7-9 | CASHNPPLHF | TGTGCCAGCCACAACCCACCCCTCCACTTT
TRBD1 | TRBJ1-1 | once | TRBV19 | CASNLDRGLTEAFF | TGTGCCAGTAACCTGGACAGGGGGCTCACTGAAGCTTTCTTT
NA | TRBJ1-1 | NA | TRBV28 | CASSFLLLNTEAFF | TGTGCCAGCAGTTTTTTATTACTGAACACTGAAGCTTTCTTT
NA | TRBJ1-1 | few | TRBV25-1 | CASSETAFNTEAFF | TGTGCCAGCAGCGAAACAGCGTTTAACACTGAAGCTTTCTTT
TRBD2 | TRBJ2-1 | NA | TRBV4-2 | CASSPISGTSNEQFF | TGTGCCAGCAGCCCCATATCGGGGACTAGCAATGAGCAGTTCTTC
NA | TRBJ1-6 | NA | TRBV7-8 | CASSPVMSSYNSPLHF | TGTGCCAGCAGCCCCGTTATGAGCTCCTATAATTCACCCCTCCACTTT
NA | TRBJ2-2 | NA | TRBV5-1 | CASSQSADTGELFF | TGCGCCAGCAGCCAATCGGCCGACACCGGGGAGCTGTTTTTT
TRBD1 | TRBJ2-2 | NA | TRBV27 | CASSPPGQLNTGELFF | TGTGCCAGCAGCCCTCCGGGACAGCTAAACACCGGGGAGCTGTTTTTT
NA | TRBJ1-1 | few | TRBV7-8 | CASSLATAGSNTEAFF | TGTGCCAGCAGCTTAGCGACCGCAGGGTCGAACACTGAAGCTTTCTTT
NA | TRBJ2-7 | few | TRBV12-3/TRBV12-4 | CASRGISYEQYF | TGTGCCAGCAGAGGGATATCCTACGAGCAGTACTTC
NA | TRBJ2-1 | NA | TRBV7-9 | CARAVSGSYNEQFF | TGTGCCAGAGCTGTTAGCGGATCCTACAATGAGCAGTTCTTC
NA | TRBJ2-5 | few | TRBV29-1 | CSVVPGRGIQETQYF | TGCAGCGTTGTACCGGGGAGGGGGATACAAGAGACCCAGTACTTC
NA | TRBJ1-6 | few | TRBV28 | CASSSPQRYNSPLHF | TGTGCCAGCAGTTCCCCTCAGAGATATAATTCACCCCTCCACTTT